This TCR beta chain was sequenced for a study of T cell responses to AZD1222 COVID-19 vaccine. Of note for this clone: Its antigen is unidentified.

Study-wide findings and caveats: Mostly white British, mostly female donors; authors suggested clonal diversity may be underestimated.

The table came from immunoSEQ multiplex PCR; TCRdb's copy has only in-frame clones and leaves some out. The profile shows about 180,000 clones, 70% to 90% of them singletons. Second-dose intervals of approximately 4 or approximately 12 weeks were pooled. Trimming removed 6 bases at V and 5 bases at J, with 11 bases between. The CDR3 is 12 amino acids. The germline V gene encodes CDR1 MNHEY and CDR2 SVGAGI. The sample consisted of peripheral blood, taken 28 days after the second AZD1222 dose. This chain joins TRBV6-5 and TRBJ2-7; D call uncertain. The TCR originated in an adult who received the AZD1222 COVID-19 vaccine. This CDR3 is CASSRPGNEQYF. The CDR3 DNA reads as TGTGCCAGCAGCCGCCCTGGGAACGAGCAGTACTTC.